This T cell receptor beta chain was sequenced for a study of cytomegalovirus exposure and HLA in healthy donors. Study-wide findings and caveats: A few CMV-associated chains were confirmed in vitro to be specific for CMV antigens.

In the case of this clone: What it binds is unknown.

Each donor was nominally healthy when sampled (though unrecorded immune exposures were likely). This PCR relied on a set of 60 Vbeta primers and 13 Jbeta primers. This table comes from immunoSEQ multiplex PCR, and its TCRdb copy is limited to in-frame clones, with some not included. Of around 120,000 clones in the sample, 15% were seen once. The CDR3 length is 14 residues. Trimming removed 5 bases from V and 0 bases from J, with 11 bases in between. From germline, CDR1 is SGHNT and CDR2 YENEEA. The specimen sequenced was PBMCs. This clonotype was sampled from a woman aged 18-29 years in good health and CMV-seronegative. V and J are TRBV11-3 and TRBJ2-7; tentatively, D is TRBD2 (6 bases). The CDR3 loop reads CASSKGTGSYEQYF. For the CDR3, the DNA is TGTGCCAGCAGCAAAGGGACTGGCTCCTACGAGCAGTACTTC.